The entry below describes one TCR beta chain. This entry comes from a study of blood T cell repertoires in COVID-19. Study-wide background: There were acute and convalescent COVID-19 samples, and they came from the United States, Italy and Spain. In each case, the material was cDNA or gDNA derived from T cells, B-cell-depleted T cells, or PBMCs.

Germline V gene data show CDR1 as MGHRA and CDR2 as YSYEKL. The CDR3 length is 14 residues. V was clipped by 7 bases and J by 1 base, with 12 bases between them. Authors' data handling: Estimated nucleated cell counts came from reference gene primer amplification. Here immunoSEQ multiplex PCR was the method, and the copy in TCRdb shows in-frame clones only, minus some. The D gene and trimming were derived from the DNA, and the V and J assignments and clone size from that table. The sample records 250,000 to 300,000 clones, about 87% being singletons. The chain is built from TRBV4-1 and TRBJ2-3; no clear D. The TCR comes from a woman between 35 and 50 years old who had recovered from COVID-19. Sequenced sample: peripheral blood. CDR3 bases: TGCGCCAGCACCCCTTCGGCGGGCACAGATACGCAGTATTTT. It translates to CASTPSAGTDTQYF.